One sample yielded the 6 T cell receptor beta chains listed below, sequenced in a study of blood T cell repertoires in COVID-19. Assay used: immunoSEQ multiplex PCR; TCRdb lists only in-frame clones, some missing. The data hold 250,000 or so clones, with around 89% observed a single time. The sample was peripheral blood. These receptors were taken from a man aged 25 to 40 with COVID-19, enrolled during active disease.

This clone has more than one count but fewer than ten. This rearrangement joins TRBV19 to TRBJ1-5; weak D call: TRBD1 (6 bases). The germline CDR1 and CDR2 sequences are LNHDA and SQIVND (reference sequence). Trimming left V 1 base short and J 6 bases short, with 13 bases between. The CDR3 consists of 15 residues. The CDR3 sequence is CASSIGVVGAQPQHF. Written as DNA, the CDR3 is TGTGCCAGTAGTATAGGGGTCGTGGGGGCTCAGCCCCAGCATTTT. The whole variable domain, remainder taken from reference TRBV19 and TRBJ1-5, is DGGITQSPKYLFRKEGQNVTLSCEQNLNHDAMYWYRQDPGQGLRLIYYSQIVNDFQKGDIAEGYSVSREKKESFPLTVTSAQKNPTAFYLCASSIGVVGAQPQHFGDGTRLSIL.

The chain links TRBV6-2 or TRBV6-3 to TRBJ1-5, with 8 bases that match TRBD1. Germline V gene lookup returns CDR1 MNHEY and CDR2 SVGEGT. J was trimmed by 0 bases and V by 4 bases; bases with no gene match: 2. The CDR3 consists of 15 residues. DNA for the CDR3: TGTGCCAGCAGTTCGGGACAGGTTAGCAATCAGCCCCAGCATTTT. It specifies CASSSGQVSNQPQHF.

The rearrangement links TRBV28 to TRBJ1-5; D gene ambiguous. The CDR3 is 14 amino acids. Germline CDR1 and CDR2: MDHEN and SYDVKM. The V and J ends lost 5 bases and 2 bases respectively, with 10 bases between them. The DNA for the CDR3 is TGTGCCAGCAGTCCGTGGCAGGGCAATCAGCCCCAGCATTTT. It yields the protein CASSPWQGNQPQHF.

The gene calls are TRBV28 and TRBJ1-2; D not resolved. The germline gives CDR1 MDHEN, CDR2 SYDVKM. Trimming pared 2 bases from V and 3 bases from J, leaving 13 bases between. This CDR3 has 15 amino acids. The DNA for the CDR3 is TGTGCCAGCAGTTTAGCCCCAACCCAGTACTATGGCTACACCTTC. Translating it yields CASSLAPTQYYGYTF.

The chain has TRBV19 and TRBJ1-3; TRBD1 matches 8 bases. From germline, CDR1 is LNHDA and CDR2 SQIVND (reference sequence). This CDR3 has 16 residues. With V trimmed by 8 bases and J by 3 bases, 12 bases remained unmatched. CDR3 sequence (DNA): TGTGCCAGTCGGGCTGGACAGGGCAAAAGTGGAAACACCATATATTTT. It is translated as CASRAGQGKSGNTIYF.

This chain uses TRBV7-2 with TRBJ1-2; no firm D call. The CDR3 spans 15 residues. Germline lookup yields CDR1 SGHTA and CDR2 FQGNSA. Trimming took 5 bases from V and 2 from J, leaving 15 bases between them. CDR3 DNA sequence: TGTGCCAGCAGCCCCGATACGTCGGGAAACTATGGCTACACCTTC. Protein product: CASSPDTSGNYGYTF.